Shown below are 20 T cell receptor beta chains from a single sample sequenced in a study of T cells in Graves' hyperthyroidism and ophthalmopathy. RNA transcripts served as the template for amplifying TCR beta CDR3 regions. In the first-round RT-PCR of the TCR CDR3, the HTBI primer set was used. TCRdb re-derived calls from the multiplex PCR reads in MiXCR, one entry per CDR3 protein. The table includes 330,000 or so distinct CDR3 sequences, roughly 19% detected once. Sequenced material: blood. The receptors originated from a man in his fifties or sixties with Graves' ophthalmopathy.

This clonotype came up many times. The chain has TRBV2 and TRBJ1-1; 8 bases agree with TRBD1. The CDR3 totals 14 residues. J gave up 4 bases and V 3 bases, and 4 bases lay outside the gene matches. Looked up from germline, CDR1 is SNHLY and CDR2 is FYNNEI. CDR3 residues: CASSDDRGGTEAFF. In DNA, the CDR3 is TGTGCCAGCAGTGACGACAGGGGAGGCACTGAAGCTTTCTTT.

This clonotype was found a few times. V usage is TRBV6-1 and J usage is TRBJ2-7; D not certain. V dropped 0 bases and J dropped 3 bases, with 3 bases sitting between them. The CDR3 has 12 amino acids. The germline V gene encodes CDR1 MNHNS and CDR2 SASEGT. The CDR3 loop reads CASSEAGYEQYF. Written as DNA, the CDR3 is TGTGCCAGCAGTGAAGCTGGCTACGAGCAGTACTTC.

This clonotype has a handful of counts. This rearrangement joins TRBV9 to TRBJ2-1, with D perhaps TRBD1 or TRBD2 (5 bases each). The germline gives CDR1 SGDLS, CDR2 YYNGEE. The CDR3 has 17 amino acids. V was trimmed by 4 bases and J by 0 bases, leaving 17 bases between them. The CDR3, as DNA: TGTGCCAGCAGCCGTAGGGGAGATCGGAGCTCCTACAATGAGCAGTTCTTC. This codes for CASSRRGDRSSYNEQFF.

The V and J genes are TRBV20-1 and TRBJ1-2; D not certain. The CDR3 covers 11 residues. The germline V gene has CDR1 DFQATT and CDR2 SNEGSKA (reference sequence). Between the trimmed V and J ends, which lost 6 bases and 8 bases, there was a span of 13 bases. As DNA, the CDR3 is TGCAGTGCGGAGCGAGGGTACGGCTACACCTTC. Translating it yields CSAERGYGYTF.

This chain uses TRBV7-9 with TRBJ2-5; 8 bases are a match to TRBD2. Germline V lookup: CDR1 SEHNR, CDR2 FQNEAQ (reference sequence). This CDR3 has 15 amino acids. V trimming: 0 bases; J trimming: 4 bases; junction bases outside the gene matches: 4. The CDR3 loop reads CASSLASLAGETQYF. The DNA of the CDR3 is TGTGCCAGCAGCTTAGCTTCCCTAGCGGGAGAGACCCAGTACTTC.

The chain is built from TRBV10-3 and TRBJ2-1; weak D call: TRBD1 (6 bases). CDR1 and CDR2 (germline): ENHRY, SYGVKD. V was shortened by 9 bases and J by 7 bases, with 10 bases between the two germline ends. The CDR3 runs 11 residues. The CDR3 coding sequence is TGTGCCATTACCAGGGGAAATGAGCAGTTCTTC. Protein product: CAITRGNEQFF.

In this sample, this clonotype turned up a few times. This chain links TRBV9 with TRBJ1-1; TRBD1 agrees at 9 bases. CDR1 is SGDLS and CDR2 is YYNGEE in the germline V gene. V was clipped by 2 bases and J by 5 bases; unmatched bases: 4. The CDR3 has 14 amino acids. The CDR3 DNA follows: TGTGCCAGCAGCGTCGGGACAGGGAGGACTGAAGCTTTCTTT. It specifies CASSVGTGRTEAFF.

There are many counts of this clonotype. This chain links TRBV11-3 with TRBJ2-1, with TRBD2 matching 11 bases. This CDR3 has 16 residues. Germline V gene data show CDR1 as SGHNT and CDR2 as YENEEA. The trim removed 1 base at V and 4 bases at J, leaving 3 bases unmatched. CDR3 protein: CASSLAGTSGYNEQFF. In DNA, the CDR3 is TGTGCCAGCAGCTTAGCGGGGACTAGCGGTTACAATGAGCAGTTCTTC.

This clonotype was seen ten or more times. The V and J genes are TRBV12-5 and TRBJ2-4, with TRBD1 identical over 8 bases. This CDR3 spans 15 amino acids. Germline CDR1 LGHNT, CDR2 FRNRAP. The J segment lost 4 bases and the V segment lost 0 bases, leaving 2 bases of the junction unmatched. The CDR3 DNA is TGTGCTAGTGGTTTGGTGGGACAGGCTAAAAACATTCAGTACTTC. Translation: CASGLVGQAKNIQYF.

This clonotype was detected ten times or more. The chain carries TRBV29-1 and TRBJ1-5; no firm D call. CDR3 size: 13 residues. Deletions cut 6 bases from V and 0 bases from J, with 9 bases between. CDR1 is SQVTM, CDR2 ANQGSEA, per germline. The CDR3 region has the DNA TGCAGCGTAGTCAGTGATAGCAATCAGCCCCAGCATTTT. Protein product: CSVVSDSNQPQHF.

This clonotype has a count of ten or more. The chain joins TRBV3-1 to TRBJ2-5; D is perhaps TRBD2 (6 bases). V was clipped by 0 bases and J by 3 bases, with 11 bases between them. This CDR3 contains 15 residues. Germline V gene lookup returns CDR1 LGHDT and CDR2 YNNKEL (reference sequence). CDR3 coding DNA: TGTGCCAGCAGCCAAGAGGCGGGGAGAGAAGAGACCCAGTACTTC. Its translation is CASSQEAGREETQYF.

There are many counts of this clonotype. V and J are TRBV28 and TRBJ2-3, with a weak D call TRBD1 (6 bases). The CDR3 extends over 14 amino acids. The V and J ends lost 4 bases and 6 bases respectively, with 14 bases between them. Germline CDR1 MDHEN, CDR2 SYDVKM. In DNA, the CDR3 is TGTGCCAGCAGTTCCAGGACAGAGGACGATACGCAGTATTTT. Amino acid sequence: CASSSRTEDDTQYF.

The chain joins TRBV6-5 to TRBJ2-1, with a possible D match to TRBD2 (6 bases). From germline, CDR1 is MNHEY and CDR2 SVGAGI. The V gene lost 1 base and the J gene lost 0 bases, with 10 bases spanning the gap. CDR3 length equals 16 residues. The CDR3 bases are TGTGCCAGCAGTTACTTTAGCGGTAGCTCCTACAATGAGCAGTTCTTC. This translates into CASSYFSGSSYNEQFF.

At least ten counts were recorded for this clonotype. J is TRBJ2-4 and V is TRBV29-1, with D hard to call. Looked up from germline, CDR1 is SQVTM and CDR2 is ANQGSEA. There are 14 residues in the CDR3. V gave up 5 bases and J gave up 6 bases, with 17 bases separating them. The CDR3: CSVSGGVRGNIQYF. The CDR3 nucleotides are TGCAGCGTTTCGGGTGGGGTGAGAGGAAACATTCAGTACTTC.

CDR3 amino acids: CASSPQVGQQYF. The CDR3 DNA reads as TGTGCCAGCAGTCCCCAGGTTGGGCAGCAGTACTTC. The J gene is TRBJ2-7, the V gene TRBV28; the D is unclear. Germline CDR1 and CDR2: MDHEN and SYDVKM. The CDR3 spans 12 residues. V lost 5 bases and J 8 bases, leaving 13 bases between the germline ends.

This clonotype was counted at least ten times. This chain uses TRBV11-1 with TRBJ1-1, with D possibly being TRBD1 (6 bases). CDR1 is SGHAT, CDR2 FQDESV, per germline (reference sequence). The CDR3 totals 15 residues. V lost 3 bases, J lost 0 bases, and 11 bases lay in between. CDR3 nucleotide sequence: TGTGCCAGCAGCTTGGCAGGGGCCATGAACACTGAAGCTTTCTTT. Translating gives CASSLAGAMNTEAFF. The whole variable domain, remainder taken from reference TRBV11-1 and TRBJ1-1, is EAEVAQSPRYKITEKSQAVAFWCDPISGHATLYWYRQILGQGPELLVQFQDESVVDDSQLPKDRFSAERLKGVDSTLKIQPAELGDSAMYLCASSLAGAMNTEAFFGQGTRLTVV.

V is TRBV2 and J is TRBJ1-6; D remains unclear. CDR1 is SNHLY and CDR2 is FYNNEI in the germline V gene. Trimming removed 7 bases from V and 7 bases from J, with 8 bases in between. The CDR3 is 12 residues long. DNA of the CDR3: TGTGCCAGCAACCGAGCGAATTCACCCCTCCACTTT. Its translation: CASNRANSPLHF. The entire variable domain, with the rest obtained from reference TRBV2 and TRBJ1-6, is as follows: EPEVTQTPSHQVTQMGQEVILRCVPISNHLYFYWYRQILGQKVEFLVSFYNNEISEKSEIFDDQFSVERPDGSNFTLKIRSTKLEDSAMYFCASNRANSPLHFGNGTRLTVT.

This clonotype occurred many times. The chain combines TRBV6-1 with TRBJ1-5; D perhaps matches TRBD1 (5 bases). The CDR3 runs to 16 residues. V lost 0 bases and J 2 bases, leaving 11 bases between the germline ends. Germline loops: CDR1 MNHNS, CDR2 SASEGT. CDR3 nucleotide sequence: TGTGCCAGCAGTGAAGCGTCGGGGGGAGGCAATCAGCCCCAGCATTTT. Translated: CASSEASGGGNQPQHF.

The chain employs TRBV29-1 and TRBJ2-7; perhaps TRBD2 as D (5 bases). From germline, CDR1 is SQVTM and CDR2 ANQGSEA. This CDR3 has 13 residues. The V and J ends lost 4 bases and 0 bases respectively, with 10 bases between them. This chain's CDR3 is CSVGGLSSYEQYF. The CDR3 nucleotides are TGCAGCGTTGGAGGGCTGAGCTCCTACGAGCAGTACTTC.

This clonotype was seen a handful of times. V usage is TRBV20-1 and J usage is TRBJ2-6; no firm D call. V lost 2 bases and J lost 5, with 4 bases in between. In germline, CDR1 is DFQATT, CDR2 SNEGSKA (reference sequence). The CDR3 sequence is 12 residues long. The CDR3, as DNA: TGCAGTGCTAGACCGAGGGCCAACGTCCTGACTTTC. Translated, it gives CSARPRANVLTF.